The rows below give T cell receptor beta chains drawn from one sample of a study of T cell responses to AZD1222 COVID-19 vaccine. Only in-frame clones appear in the TCRdb table, and some are missing; sequencing was by immunoSEQ multiplex PCR. The table has approximately 91,000 clones, about 88% seen once. Here the sequenced sample was peripheral blood, taken on day 0 of AZD1222 vaccination. The receptor source for this set is an adult in good health. The CDR3 runs from the conserved cysteine through the conserved F or W. The order of the fields is J gene, clone size, D gene, V gene, CDR3 protein, CDR3 DNA. A D gene is named only where the DNA matches it firmly. A clone size is listed for some rows: how often the clone was seen (once, few, many), or a class if it is expanded.

J gene: TRBJ2-2; clone size: .; D gene: TRBD2; V gene: TRBV19; CDR3 protein: CASSWASGGPNTGELFF; CDR3 DNA: TGTGCCAGTAGTTGGGCTAGCGGGGGCCCGAACACCGGGGAGCTGTTTTTT
J gene: TRBJ2-7; clone size: .; D gene: .; V gene: TRBV5-1; CDR3 protein: CASSSNSPYEQYF; CDR3 DNA: TGCGCCAGCAGCTCCAACTCCCCCTACGAGCAGTACTTC
J gene: TRBJ2-1; clone size: few; D gene: .; V gene: TRBV7-9; CDR3 protein: CASSWGPWDEQFF; CDR3 DNA: TGTGCCAGCAGCTGGGGCCCCTGGGATGAGCAGTTCTTC
J gene: TRBJ1-1; clone size: .; D gene: TRBD1; V gene: TRBV28; CDR3 protein: CASSLPGQGSTEAFF; CDR3 DNA: TGTGCCAGCAGTTTACCGGGACAGGGGTCCACTGAAGCTTTCTTT
J gene: TRBJ2-2; clone size: .; D gene: .; V gene: TRBV9; CDR3 protein: CASSVGHQYTGELFF; CDR3 DNA: TGTGCCAGCAGCGTAGGACACCAATACACCGGGGAGCTGTTTTTT
J gene: TRBJ2-7; clone size: .; D gene: .; V gene: TRBV5-4; CDR3 protein: CASSLMGGVSYEQYF; CDR3 DNA: TGTGCCAGCAGCTTGATGGGGGGAGTCTCCTACGAGCAGTACTTC
J gene: TRBJ2-7; clone size: .; D gene: .; V gene: TRBV18; CDR3 protein: CASSPDGFSPKYF; CDR3 DNA: TGTGCCAGCTCACCAGACGGATTCTCCCCAAAGTACTTC
J gene: TRBJ1-2; clone size: .; D gene: .; V gene: TRBV11-2; CDR3 protein: CASSLNRVSNYGYTF; CDR3 DNA: TGTGCCAGCAGCTTAAACAGGGTATCTAACTATGGCTACACCTTC
J gene: TRBJ2-1; clone size: .; D gene: .; V gene: TRBV7-9; CDR3 protein: CASSPQDDEQFF; CDR3 DNA: TGTGCCAGCAGCCCCCAGGACGATGAGCAGTTCTTC
J gene: TRBJ2-3; clone size: .; D gene: TRBD1; V gene: TRBV30; CDR3 protein: CAWRGTGTDTQYF; CDR3 DNA: TGTGCCTGGAGGGGGACAGGCACAGATACGCAGTATTTT
J gene: TRBJ1-1; clone size: .; D gene: .; V gene: TRBV9; CDR3 protein: CASSVAPGSTEAFF; CDR3 DNA: TGTGCCAGCAGCGTAGCTCCAGGGAGTACTGAAGCTTTCTTT
J gene: TRBJ2-5; clone size: .; D gene: .; V gene: TRBV2; CDR3 protein: CASSEGVPQETQYF; CDR3 DNA: TGTGCCAGCAGTGAAGGGGTACCGCAAGAGACCCAGTACTTC
J gene: TRBJ2-7; clone size: .; D gene: TRBD2; V gene: TRBV29-1; CDR3 protein: CSVESSGGAFYEQYF; CDR3 DNA: TGCAGCGTTGAAAGTAGCGGGGGGGCCTTTTACGAGCAGTACTTC
J gene: TRBJ1-3; clone size: .; D gene: TRBD1; V gene: TRBV5-4; CDR3 protein: CASSGAGTGTSGNTIYF; CDR3 DNA: TGTGCCAGCAGCGGGGCCGGGACAGGGACCTCTGGAAACACCATATATTTT
J gene: TRBJ1-2; clone size: once; D gene: .; V gene: TRBV27; CDR3 protein: CASSLAGDDYGYTF; CDR3 DNA: TGTGCCAGCAGTTTAGCGGGGGATGACTATGGCTACACCTTC
J gene: TRBJ1-1; clone size: .; D gene: .; V gene: TRBV7-9; CDR3 protein: CASSRPERSEAFF; CDR3 DNA: TGTGCCAGCAGCCGCCCAGAGCGAAGTGAAGCTTTCTTT
J gene: TRBJ1-1; clone size: .; D gene: .; V gene: TRBV5-1; CDR3 protein: CASSFQGVNTEAFF; CDR3 DNA: TGCGCCAGCAGCTTCCAAGGAGTGAACACTGAAGCTTTCTTT
J gene: TRBJ2-2; clone size: .; D gene: .; V gene: TRBV9; CDR3 protein: CASSPPSPGELFF; CDR3 DNA: TGTGCCAGCAGCCCCCCTAGCCCCGGGGAGCTGTTTTTT
J gene: TRBJ1-4; clone size: .; D gene: .; V gene: TRBV7-9; CDR3 protein: CASSQSGATNEKLFF; CDR3 DNA: TGTGCCAGCAGCCAGTCGGGAGCAACTAATGAAAAACTGTTTTTT
J gene: TRBJ1-6; clone size: .; D gene: .; V gene: TRBV2; CDR3 protein: CASSDPQKSLHF; CDR3 DNA: TGTGCCAGCAGTGACCCCCAAAAATCCCTCCACTTT
J gene: TRBJ1-3; clone size: .; D gene: .; V gene: TRBV2; CDR3 protein: CASSETGSYGNTIYF; CDR3 DNA: TGTGCCAGCAGTGAAACAGGGTCGTACGGAAACACCATATATTTT
J gene: TRBJ1-5; clone size: few; D gene: .; V gene: TRBV23-1; CDR3 protein: CASSQLHRVGNQPQHF; CDR3 DNA: TGCGCCAGCAGTCAATTGCACAGGGTAGGCAATCAGCCCCAGCATTTT
J gene: TRBJ2-7; clone size: once; D gene: TRBD1; V gene: TRBV6-7; CDR3 protein: CASSYGTGGMSYEQYF; CDR3 DNA: TGTGCCAGCAGCTACGGCACAGGGGGCATGTCCTACGAGCAGTACTTC
J gene: TRBJ2-3; clone size: .; D gene: TRBD2; V gene: TRBV6-5; CDR3 protein: CASTSGGPPNTQYF; CDR3 DNA: TGTGCCAGCACGAGCGGGGGCCCCCCCAATACGCAGTATTTT
J gene: TRBJ1-1; clone size: .; D gene: .; V gene: TRBV19; CDR3 protein: CASSIRGANTEAFF; CDR3 DNA: TGTGCCAGTAGTATTAGAGGGGCCAACACTGAAGCTTTCTTT
J gene: TRBJ1-5; clone size: .; D gene: TRBD1; V gene: TRBV19; CDR3 protein: CASRTQGSNQPQHF; CDR3 DNA: TGTGCCAGTAGAACACAGGGGAGCAATCAGCCCCAGCATTTT
J gene: TRBJ1-3; clone size: .; D gene: TRBD1; V gene: TRBV7-9; CDR3 protein: CASSIPTGAGNTIYF; CDR3 DNA: TGTGCCAGCAGCATCCCGACAGGGGCTGGAAACACCATATATTTT
J gene: TRBJ1-5; clone size: .; D gene: .; V gene: TRBV19; CDR3 protein: CASTQRGGGQPQHF; CDR3 DNA: TGTGCCAGTACCCAAAGAGGGGGAGGGCAGCCCCAGCATTTT
J gene: TRBJ1-2; clone size: .; D gene: .; V gene: TRBV18; CDR3 protein: CASSPLVIAGGNYGYTF; CDR3 DNA: TGTGCCAGCTCACCACTTGTTATAGCCGGTGGAAACTATGGCTACACCTTC
J gene: TRBJ2-1; clone size: .; D gene: .; V gene: TRBV7-3; CDR3 protein: CASSLTLINEQFF; CDR3 DNA: TGTGCCAGCAGCTTAACGTTAATAAATGAGCAGTTCTTC
J gene: TRBJ2-1; clone size: .; D gene: TRBD2; V gene: TRBV24-1; CDR3 protein: CATSSNGGRNEQFF; CDR3 DNA: TGTGCCACCAGCTCCAACGGGGGGAGGAATGAGCAGTTCTTC
J gene: TRBJ2-2; clone size: .; D gene: .; V gene: TRBV6-6; CDR3 protein: CASSALTAGTGELFF; CDR3 DNA: TGTGCCAGCAGTGCCCTGACCGCAGGGACCGGGGAGCTGTTTTTT
J gene: TRBJ1-3; clone size: few; D gene: .; V gene: TRBV15; CDR3 protein: CATSRDIGGSGNTIYF; CDR3 DNA: TGTGCCACCAGCAGAGATATAGGGGGCTCTGGAAACACCATATATTTT
J gene: TRBJ2-3; clone size: .; D gene: .; V gene: TRBV7-8; CDR3 protein: CASSHRASSPDTQYF; CDR3 DNA: TGTGCCAGCAGTCATAGGGCTAGCTCCCCAGATACGCAGTATTTT
J gene: TRBJ2-7; clone size: .; D gene: .; V gene: TRBV27; CDR3 protein: CASRRQGGPSYEQYF; CDR3 DNA: TGTGCCAGCAGAAGACAGGGAGGGCCCTCCTACGAGCAGTACTTC
J gene: TRBJ2-1; clone size: .; D gene: TRBD2; V gene: TRBV9; CDR3 protein: CASSVGTSGGFDEQFF; CDR3 DNA: TGTGCCAGCAGCGTCGGGACTAGCGGGGGGTTCGATGAGCAGTTCTTC
J gene: TRBJ1-1; clone size: .; D gene: TRBD1; V gene: TRBV29-1; CDR3 protein: CSVSGGNTEAFF; CDR3 DNA: TGCAGCGTTTCAGGGGGAAACACTGAAGCTTTCTTT
J gene: TRBJ1-1; clone size: .; D gene: .; V gene: TRBV28; CDR3 protein: CASSPPPNQGSAEAFF; CDR3 DNA: TGTGCCAGCAGCCCCCCACCCAATCAGGGGTCAGCTGAAGCTTTCTTT
J gene: TRBJ2-6; clone size: .; D gene: TRBD1; V gene: TRBV27; CDR3 protein: CASSPPGQRHSGANVLTF; CDR3 DNA: TGTGCCAGCAGTCCCCCGGGACAGAGACATTCTGGGGCCAACGTCCTGACTTTC
J gene: TRBJ1-1; clone size: .; D gene: .; V gene: TRBV2; CDR3 protein: CASSATEAFF; CDR3 DNA: TGTGCCAGCAGTGCCACTGAAGCTTTCTTT
J gene: TRBJ1-1; clone size: .; D gene: TRBD1; V gene: TRBV19; CDR3 protein: CASTRQGGNTEAFF; CDR3 DNA: TGTGCCAGTACCCGGCAGGGGGGGAACACTGAAGCTTTCTTT
J gene: TRBJ1-1; clone size: few; D gene: .; V gene: TRBV12-5; CDR3 protein: CASGLRLGSRRNTEAFF; CDR3 DNA: TGTGCTAGTGGTTTGCGATTGGGGTCCAGGAGAAACACTGAAGCTTTCTTT
J gene: TRBJ1-1; clone size: .; D gene: .; V gene: TRBV18; CDR3 protein: CASSVVGREAFF; CDR3 DNA: TGTGCCAGCTCAGTAGTTGGCCGTGAAGCTTTCTTT
J gene: TRBJ1-4; clone size: .; D gene: .; V gene: TRBV5-4; CDR3 protein: CASSLEGALTNEKLFF; CDR3 DNA: TGTGCCAGCAGCTTGGAAGGGGCGTTGACTAATGAAAAACTGTTTTTT
J gene: TRBJ2-7; clone size: .; D gene: .; V gene: TRBV6-1; CDR3 protein: CASSEAYEQYF; CDR3 DNA: TGTGCCAGCAGTGAAGCCTACGAGCAGTACTTC